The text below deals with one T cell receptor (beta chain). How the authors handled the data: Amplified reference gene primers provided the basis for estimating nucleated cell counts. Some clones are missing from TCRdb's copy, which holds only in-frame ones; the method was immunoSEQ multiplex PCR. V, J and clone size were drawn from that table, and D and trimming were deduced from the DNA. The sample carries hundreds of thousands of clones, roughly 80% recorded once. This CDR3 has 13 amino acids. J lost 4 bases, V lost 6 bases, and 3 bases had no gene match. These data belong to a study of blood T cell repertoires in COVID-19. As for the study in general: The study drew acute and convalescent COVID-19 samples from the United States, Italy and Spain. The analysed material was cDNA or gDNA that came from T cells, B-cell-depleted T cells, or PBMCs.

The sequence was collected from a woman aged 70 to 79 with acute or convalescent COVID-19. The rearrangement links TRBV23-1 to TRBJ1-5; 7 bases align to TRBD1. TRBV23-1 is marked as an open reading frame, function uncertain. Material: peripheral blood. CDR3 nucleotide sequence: TGCGCCAGCAGAGCGGACAGGAATCAGCCCCAGCATTTT. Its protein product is CASRADRNQPQHF.